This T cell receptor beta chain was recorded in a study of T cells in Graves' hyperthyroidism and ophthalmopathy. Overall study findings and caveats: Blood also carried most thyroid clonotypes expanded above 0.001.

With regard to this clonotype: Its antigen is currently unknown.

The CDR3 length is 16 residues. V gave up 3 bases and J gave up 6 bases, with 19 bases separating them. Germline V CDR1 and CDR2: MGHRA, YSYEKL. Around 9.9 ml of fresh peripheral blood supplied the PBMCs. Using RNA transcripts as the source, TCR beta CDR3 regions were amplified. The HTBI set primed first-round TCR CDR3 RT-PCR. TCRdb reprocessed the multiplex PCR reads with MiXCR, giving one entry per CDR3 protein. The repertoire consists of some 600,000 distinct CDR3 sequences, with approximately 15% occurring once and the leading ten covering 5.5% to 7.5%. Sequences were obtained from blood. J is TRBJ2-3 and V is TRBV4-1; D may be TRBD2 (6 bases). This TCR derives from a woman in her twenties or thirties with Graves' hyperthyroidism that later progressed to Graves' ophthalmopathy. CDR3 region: CASSQHSSVGEDTQYF. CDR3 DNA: TGCGCCAGCAGCCAGCACTCTAGCGTCGGGGAGGATACGCAGTATTTT.